This T cell receptor (beta chain) was sequenced during a study of T cell repertoires in cytomegalovirus infection (dated by TCRdb to about 2019). For the study in its entirety: Donor HLA type was relevant to the analysis, as public TCR beta signatures indicated carriage of CMV infection together with the matching HLA type.

General findings and caveats noted by the study authors: The ex vivo response was dominated by HLA-C-restricted CMV-specific TCR beta clonotypes, and the single most frequent clonotype in two of eight donors was supplied by these HLA-C-restricted clonotypes. Cumulative frequency of public TCR beta family members discriminated carriers of CMV infection plus the relevant HLA type in this cohort and an independent 352-donor cohort.

TCRdb lists the instrument as Illumina HiSeq 1500. The public reads were reprocessed in TCRdb via fastp at Q25 and MiXCR, keeping in-frame beta chains. CDR3 protein duplicates are merged, each entry listing the most common genes and DNA. The sample yields approximately 500,000 distinct CDR3 sequences; approximately 15% were counted once. The ten largest clones capture roughly a quarter of the sample. CDR1 and CDR2 (MNHEY, SVGAGI) derive from the germline V gene. From the cysteine through the phenylalanine, the CDR3 covers 14 amino acids. Only the CDR3 region is kept as DNA, spanning 42 bases read in frame from base 1. Points on this clonotype: It has no known antigen specificity. Sequence at one end of the junction differs from germline and may be a read error.

This receptor was identified in a human donor in good health (CMV status not recorded). Some clones in this sample may be carry-over from other donors' samples. This sequence uses TRBV6-5 and TRBJ2-5, with 7 middle bases fitting TRBD2. Sequencing was performed on CD8+ T cells from PBMCs. The CDR3 loop reads CASSFRGRGESQYF. The nucleotides are TGTGCCAGCAGTTTCCGAGGGAGGGGAGAGTCCCAGTACTTC.